This passage covers 22 T cell receptor beta chains from one sample sequenced in a study of cytomegalovirus exposure and HLA in healthy donors. Assay: immunoSEQ multiplex PCR; the TCRdb copy retains only in-frame clones and omits some. The repertoire has over 85,000 clones, around nine tenths of them found once; the top ten carry under 1.5%. The sequenced sample consisted of PBMCs. These TCRs come from a woman between 25 and 40 years old in good health and CMV-seropositive.

The V gene is TRBV2, the J gene TRBJ2-1, with D unclear. Trimming took 2 bases from V and 6 from J, leaving 5 bases between them. Germline assignment: CDR1 SNHLY and CDR2 FYNNEI. There are 12 residues in the CDR3. CDR3 amino acids: CASSEMANEQFF. CDR3 in DNA: TGTGCCAGCAGTGAAATGGCCAATGAGCAGTTCTTC.

The V gene is TRBV4-1, the J gene TRBJ2-3, with a tentative D call TRBD2 (6 bases). This CDR3 spans 14 amino acids. Trimming left V 3 bases short and J 1 base short, with 8 bases between. CDR1 and CDR2 from the germline V gene are MGHRA and YSYEKL. Written as DNA, the CDR3 is TGCGCCAGCAGCCAGACGGGAGGCACAGATACGCAGTATTTT. Its protein product is CASSQTGGTDTQYF.

This sequence joins TRBV5-1 and TRBJ2-2; no clear D. CDR3 length equals 14 residues. Trimming stripped 3 bases from V and 6 bases from J, with 12 bases between. CDR1 is SGHRS and CDR2 is YFSETQ in the germline V gene. CDR3 DNA: TGCGCCAGCAGCTCAACACTAATATCCGGGGAGCTGTTTTTT. Encoded protein: CASSSTLISGELFF.

V and J are TRBV28 and TRBJ2-7, with TRBD2 matching over 9 bases. Germline-derived CDR1 and CDR2 are MDHEN and SYDVKM. The CDR3 is 15 amino acids. V gave up 5 bases and J gave up 6 bases; unmatched junction bases: 11. The CDR3 sequence is CASSPPEGLALEQYF. CDR3 coding DNA: TGTGCCAGCAGTCCACCGGAGGGACTAGCTCTCGAGCAGTACTTC.

The genes are TRBV7-2 and TRBJ1-6; weak D call: TRBD1 (6 bases). V lost 4 bases and J 7 bases, leaving 11 bases between the germline ends. Per the germline V gene, CDR1 is SGHTA and CDR2 is FQGNSA. CDR3 length: 14 residues. For the CDR3, the DNA is TGTGCCAGCAGCTCCTTCGACAGGAATTCACCCCTCCACTTT. Encoded protein: CASSSFDRNSPLHF. Full variable domain (missing parts from reference TRBV7-2 and TRBJ1-6): GAGVSQSPSNKVTEKGKDVELRCDPISGHTALYWYRQSLGQGLEFLIYFQGNSAPDKSGLPSDRFSAERTGGSVSTLTIQRTQQEDSAVYLCASSSFDRNSPLHFGNGTRLTVT.

The genes are TRBV5-1 and TRBJ2-7; tentatively, D is TRBD2 (5 bases). The CDR3 has 13 residues. Trimming shortened V by 0 bases and J by 3 bases, and 7 bases separated the two germline ends. Germline CDR1 SGHRS, CDR2 YFSETQ. This CDR3 reads CASSLVEDYEQYF. The DNA of the CDR3 is TGCGCCAGCAGCTTGGTGGAGGACTACGAGCAGTACTTC.

This clone came up a few times. The J gene is TRBJ2-5, the V gene TRBV5-4; 8 positions match TRBD2. V shed 1 base, J shed 2 bases, and the junction held 4 bases outside the gene matches. Germline CDR1 and CDR2: SGHNT and YYREEE (reference sequence). The CDR3 contains 15 residues. The CDR3 DNA reads TGTGCCAGCAGCTTGTGGGTAGCGGGGCAAGAGACCCAGTACTTC. Translated, it gives CASSLWVAGQETQYF.

This sequence joins TRBV28 and TRBJ1-1; D ambiguous. Trimming cost V 3 bases and J 4 bases, with 6 bases left between them. This CDR3 has 12 amino acids. In germline, CDR1 is MDHEN, CDR2 SYDVKM. CDR3 in DNA: TGTGCCAGCAGTTTGGTCAGCACTGAAGCTTTCTTT. Translation: CASSLVSTEAFF.

V gene TRBV5-1 combines with J gene TRBJ2-2; D perhaps matches TRBD2 (6 bases). Germline CDR1 SGHRS, CDR2 YFSETQ. The CDR3 loop spans 14 amino acids. V lost 2 bases and J lost 7, with 12 bases in between. CDR3: CASSFRGSSGELFF. In DNA form, the CDR3 reads TGCGCCAGCAGCTTCCGGGGGAGTAGCGGGGAGCTGTTTTTT.

The CDR3 is CASSSRTSGIFDEQFF. The CDR3 DNA follows: TGTGCCAGCAGCTCAAGGACTAGCGGGATTTTTGATGAGCAGTTCTTC. The chain employs TRBV7-9 and TRBJ2-1; 12 bases fit TRBD2. CDR1 is SEHNR, CDR2 FQNEAQ, per germline (reference sequence). CDR3 length: 16 residues. After removal of 4 bases from V and 8 bases from J, the junction contained 9 bases not matched to a gene. Full variable domain (outside the CDR3, taken from reference TRBV7-9 and TRBJ2-1): DTGVSQNPRHKITKRGQNVTFRCDPISEHNRLYWYRQTLGQGPEFLTYFQNEAQLEKSRLLSDRFSAERPKGSFSTLEIQRTEQGDSAMYLCASSSRTSGIFDEQFFGPGTRLTVL.

The chain uses TRBV10-3 and TRBJ2-1, with D possibly matching TRBD1 (5 bases). The ends were cut back, 0 bases at V and 5 bases at J, with 8 bases in the middle. CDR3 length: 14 amino acids. Germline lookup yields CDR1 ENHRY and CDR2 SYGVKD. The CDR3 DNA is TGTGCCATCAGTGAGTCAACAGGACACAATGAGCAGTTCTTC. Protein: CAISESTGHNEQFF.

The J gene is TRBJ2-1, the V gene TRBV5-4, with TRBD2 matching over 11 bases. Germline trimming cut 4 bases from V and 3 bases from J; bases unmatched to any gene: 3. The CDR3 has 15 amino acids. Germline values: CDR1 SGHNT, CDR2 YYREEE (reference sequence). The CDR3 loop is CASSQGLAVYNEQFF. In DNA, the CDR3 is TGTGCCAGCAGCCAGGGACTAGCGGTCTACAATGAGCAGTTCTTC.

CDR3 sequence: CASSFPTSSYNEQFF. Here the CDR3 DNA reads TGTGCCAGCAGCTTTCCCACCAGCTCCTACAATGAGCAGTTCTTC. This chain joins TRBV13 and TRBJ2-1; D unclear. This CDR3 contains 15 residues. The germline V gene has CDR1 PRHDT and CDR2 FYEKMQ (reference sequence). Trimming removed 3 bases at V and 0 bases at J, with 9 bases between.

For the CDR3, the DNA is TGTGCCTGGAGTGTACACAACACCGGGGAGCTGTTTTTT. This translates into CAWSVHNTGELFF. The V gene is TRBV30, the J gene TRBJ2-2, with D hard to call. The germline gives CDR1 GTSNPN, CDR2 SVGIG (reference sequence). V was pared by 0 bases and J by 2 bases, with 4 bases between. This CDR3 is 13 amino acids long.

V and J are TRBV19 and TRBJ2-7; possibly TRBD2 for D (5 bases). The CDR3 has 13 residues. Trimming pared 2 bases from V and 2 bases from J, leaving 7 bases between. Per germline, CDR1 LNHDA and CDR2 SQIVND (reference sequence). CDR3 nucleotides: TGTGCCAGTAGTATAACCGGGGCCTACGAGCAGTACTTC. This translates into CASSITGAYEQYF.

The V gene is TRBV7-9, the J gene TRBJ2-6; D is unresolved. The CDR3 length is 13 residues. Trimming took off 11 bases at V and 0 bases at J, with 8 bases between the two ends. Germline V gene lookup returns CDR1 SEHNR and CDR2 FQNEAQ (reference sequence). The CDR3 DNA is TGTGCCGGCAAGAGCTCTGGGGCCAACGTCCTGACTTTC. Amino acid sequence: CAGKSSGANVLTF.

The chain carries TRBV6-1 and TRBJ2-1; TRBD2 aligns across 8 bases. There are 15 residues in the CDR3. V was clipped by 3 bases and J by 8 bases; unmatched bases: 9. CDR1 is MNHNS, CDR2 SASEGT, per germline. The CDR3 region is CASSDSSGSWDEQFF. The CDR3 region has the DNA TGTGCCAGCAGTGATTCCAGCGGGAGTTGGGATGAGCAGTTCTTC.

The rearrangement uses TRBV5-6 and TRBJ1-6; the D gene is possibly TRBD1 (6 bases). CDR3 length: 13 residues. CDR1 and CDR2 (germline): SGHDT, YYEEEE. The V and J ends lost 4 bases and 9 bases respectively, with 11 bases between them. This CDR3 is CASSRTETSPLHF. The CDR3 DNA follows: TGTGCCAGCAGCAGGACAGAGACTTCACCCCTCCACTTT. The full variable domain, its missing parts supplied by reference TRBV5-6 and TRBJ1-6, is DAGVTQSPTHLIKTRGQQVTLRCSPKSGHDTVSWYQQALGQGPQFIFQYYEEEERQRGNFPDRFSGHQFPNYSSELNVNALLLGDSALYLCASSRTETSPLHFGNGTRLTVT.

The V gene is TRBV6-1, the J gene TRBJ2-7, with no clear D. V lost 7 bases and J 1 base, leaving 14 bases between the germline ends. CDR1 is MNHNS and CDR2 is SASEGT in the germline V gene. The CDR3 has 14 amino acids. CDR3 loop: CASTPLLLSYEQYF. CDR3 coding DNA: TGTGCCAGCACCCCCCTGTTATTATCCTACGAGCAGTACTTC.

The V and J genes are TRBV28 and TRBJ2-1; perhaps TRBD2 as D (6 bases). The CDR3 is made up of 14 amino acids. CDR1 and CDR2 from the germline V gene are MDHEN and SYDVKM. V was trimmed by 4 bases and J by 6 bases, leaving 13 bases between them. The CDR3 reads CASSSSARGNEQFF. In DNA form, the CDR3 reads TGTGCCAGCAGTTCATCTGCGCGGGGCAATGAGCAGTTCTTC.

The gene calls are TRBV30 and TRBJ1-6; D is possibly TRBD1 (6 bases). Trimming took off 1 base at V and 0 bases at J, with 13 bases between the two ends. This CDR3 spans 17 amino acids. Germline values: CDR1 GTSNPN, CDR2 SVGIG (reference sequence). In DNA form, the CDR3 reads TGTGCCTGGAGTGGTAGGACAGCGATCTCCTATAATTCACCCCTCCACTTT. It specifies CAWSGRTAISYNSPLHF.

V and J are TRBV18 and TRBJ2-6, with a tentative D call TRBD1 (5 bases). The germline V and J ends were trimmed by 4 bases and 0 bases, with 13 bases remaining between them. The CDR3 is 17 amino acids. From germline, CDR1 is KGHSH and CDR2 LQKENI. CDR3 bases: TGTGCCAGCTCACGGGGCAGGATGTCCTCTGGGGCCAACGTCCTGACTTTC. It is translated as CASSRGRMSSGANVLTF.